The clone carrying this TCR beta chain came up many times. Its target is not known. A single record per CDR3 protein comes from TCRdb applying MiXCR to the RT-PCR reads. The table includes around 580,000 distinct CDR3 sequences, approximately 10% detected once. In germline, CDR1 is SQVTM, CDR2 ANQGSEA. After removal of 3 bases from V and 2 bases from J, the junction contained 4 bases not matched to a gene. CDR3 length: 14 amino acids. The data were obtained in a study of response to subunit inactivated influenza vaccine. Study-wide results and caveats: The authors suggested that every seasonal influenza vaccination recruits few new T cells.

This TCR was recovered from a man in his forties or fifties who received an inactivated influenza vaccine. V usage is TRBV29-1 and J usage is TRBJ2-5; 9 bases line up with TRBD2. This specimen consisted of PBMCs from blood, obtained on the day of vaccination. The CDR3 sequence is CSVDGGRGQETQYF. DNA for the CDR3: TGCAGCGTTGATGGCGGGAGGGGACAAGAGACCCAGTACTTC.